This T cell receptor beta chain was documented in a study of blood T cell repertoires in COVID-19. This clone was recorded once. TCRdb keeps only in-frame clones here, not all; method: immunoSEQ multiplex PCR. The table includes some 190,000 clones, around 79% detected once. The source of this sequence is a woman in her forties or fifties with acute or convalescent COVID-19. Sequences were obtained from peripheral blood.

The CDR3 sequence is CASSLGGGGHEQFF. Here the CDR3 DNA reads TGCGCCAGCAGCTTGGGCGGGGGAGGACATGAGCAGTTCTTC. This rearrangement joins TRBV5-1 to TRBJ2-1; TRBD2 aligns across 7 bases. J was trimmed by 8 bases and V by 0 bases; bases with no gene match: 5. Germline V gene sequence: CDR1 SGHRS, CDR2 YFSETQ. This CDR3 is built from 14 residues.